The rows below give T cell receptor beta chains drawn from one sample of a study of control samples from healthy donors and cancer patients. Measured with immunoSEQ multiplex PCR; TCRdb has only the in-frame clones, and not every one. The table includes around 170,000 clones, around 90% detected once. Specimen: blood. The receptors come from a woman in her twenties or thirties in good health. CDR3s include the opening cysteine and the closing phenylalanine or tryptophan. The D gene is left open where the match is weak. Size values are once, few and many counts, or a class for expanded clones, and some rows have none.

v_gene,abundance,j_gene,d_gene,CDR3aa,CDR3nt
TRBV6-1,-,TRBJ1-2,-,CASSEARGRGYGYTF,TGTGCCAGCAGTGAAGCGCGGGGCAGGGGCTATGGCTACACCTTC
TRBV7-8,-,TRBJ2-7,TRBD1,CASSLRGRREQYF,TGTGCCAGCAGCTTGAGGGGGCGACGCGAGCAGTACTTC
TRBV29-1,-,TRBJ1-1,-,CSVATENTEAFF,TGCAGCGTCGCGACGGAGAACACTGAAGCTTTCTTT
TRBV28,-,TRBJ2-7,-,CASSFGGREQYF,TGTGCCAGCAGTTTTGGTGGGCGCGAGCAGTACTTC
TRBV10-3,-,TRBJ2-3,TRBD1,CASAGTGASDTQYF,TGTGCCTCAGCCGGGACAGGGGCCTCAGATACGCAGTATTTT
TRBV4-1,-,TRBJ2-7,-,CASSPGRGKNPYEQYF,TGCGCCAGCAGCCCTGGTCGGGGGAAGAACCCCTACGAGCAGTACTTC
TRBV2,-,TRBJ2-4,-,CASSERGGVAKNIQYF,TGTGCCAGCAGTGAACGGGGCGGGGTAGCCAAAAACATTCAGTACTTC
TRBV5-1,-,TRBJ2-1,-,CASTLRDPAYNEQFF,TGCGCCAGCACACTGCGGGACCCAGCCTACAATGAGCAGTTCTTC
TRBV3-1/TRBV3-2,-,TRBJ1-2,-,CASSQDGGARYGYTF,TGTGCCAGCAGCCAAGATGGGGGTGCCCGATATGGCTACACCTTC
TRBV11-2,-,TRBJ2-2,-,CASSLKWLYSF,TGTGCCAGCAGCTTAAAATGGCTCTACTCCTTT
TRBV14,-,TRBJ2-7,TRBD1,CASSQTTQGTYEQYF,TGTGCCAGCAGCCAGACTACACAGGGGACCTACGAGCAGTACTTC
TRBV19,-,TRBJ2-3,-,CASSSYLEGSTDTQYF,TGTGCCAGTAGTTCGTACTTGGAAGGGAGCACAGATACGCAGTATTTT
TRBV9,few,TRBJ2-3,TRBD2,CASSAYPSGGQSSTDTQYF,TGTGCCAGCAGCGCCTATCCTAGCGGGGGCCAATCTAGCACAGATACGCAGTATTTT
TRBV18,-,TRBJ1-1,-,CASFSDMNTEAFF,TGTGCCAGCTTTTCAGATATGAACACTGAAGCTTTCTTT
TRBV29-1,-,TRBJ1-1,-,CSASPSDLLEAFF,TGCAGCGCTTCTCCCTCCGATCTCTTGGAGGCTTTCTTT
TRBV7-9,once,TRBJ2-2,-,CASSRTEGTVNTGELFF,TGTGCCAGCAGCCGAACCGAAGGGACGGTGAACACCGGGGAGCTGTTTTTT
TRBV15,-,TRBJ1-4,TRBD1,CATSRDSQGVLPNEKLFF,TGTGCCACCAGCAGAGATTCGCAGGGGGTCCTTCCTAATGAAAAACTGTTTTTT
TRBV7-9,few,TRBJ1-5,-,CASSLGGNGQPQHF,TGTGCCAGCAGCTTAGGGGGGAATGGACAGCCCCAGCATTTT
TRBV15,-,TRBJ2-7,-,CATSRGDSYEQYF,TGTGCCACCAGCAGAGGGGATTCCTACGAGCAGTACTTC
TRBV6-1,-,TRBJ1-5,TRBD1,CASSEWGQSYQPQHF,TGTGCCAGCAGTGAATGGGGACAGTCATATCAGCCCCAGCATTTT
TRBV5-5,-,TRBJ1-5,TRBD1,CASSSGTGRDQPQHF,TGTGCCAGCAGCTCTGGGACAGGGAGGGATCAGCCCCAGCATTTT
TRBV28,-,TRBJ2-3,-,CASSLIRDTDTQYF,TGTGCCAGCAGTTTAATCAGGGACACAGATACGCAGTATTTT
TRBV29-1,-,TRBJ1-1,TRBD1,CSVPRGRTEAFF,TGCAGCGTTCCCAGGGGGCGGACTGAAGCTTTCTTT
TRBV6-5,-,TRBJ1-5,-,CASSAWRDQPQHF,TGTGCCAGCTCGGCCTGGAGGGACCAGCCCCAGCATTTT
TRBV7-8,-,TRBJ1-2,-,CASSLDRDYGYTF,TGTGCCAGCAGCTTAGACAGGGACTATGGCTACACCTTC
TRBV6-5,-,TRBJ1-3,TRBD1,CASSRQGSGGNTIYF,TGTGCCAGCAGTCGACAGGGCAGCGGAGGAAACACCATATATTTT
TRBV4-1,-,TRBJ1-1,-,CASSQTATEAFF,TGCGCCAGCAGCCAAACGGCCACTGAAGCTTTCTTT
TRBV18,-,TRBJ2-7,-,CASSDGRFYEQYF,TGTGCCAGCTCAGATGGACGCTTCTACGAGCAGTACTTC
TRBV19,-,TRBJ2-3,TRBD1,CASSTRQGITDTQYF,TGTGCCAGTAGTACTAGACAGGGAATCACAGATACGCAGTATTTT
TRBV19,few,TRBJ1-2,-,CASSRSNYGYTF,TGTGCCAGTAGTCGGTCTAACTATGGCTACACCTTC
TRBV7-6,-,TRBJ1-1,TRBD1,CASSLGQGPVTEAFF,TGTGCCAGCAGCTTGGGACAGGGGCCGGTCACTGAAGCTTTCTTT
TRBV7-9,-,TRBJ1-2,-,CASSSQGDHTF,TGTGCCAGCAGCTCCCAGGGAGATCACACCTTC